This TCR beta chain was found in a study of cytomegalovirus exposure and HLA in healthy donors. Study-wide results and caveats: Previous analysis showed most TCR beta V segments were productive about 87% or about 30% of the time. As immune exposure information, only CMV serostatus was available. A link between a missense DCLRE1C variant and TCR beta V- and J-gene trimming emerged from a later analysis. Under in vitro conditions, a few CMV-associated chains were confirmed as specific for CMV antigens.

This clone was seen a few times. What it binds is unknown. There are 17 residues in the CDR3. V shed 5 bases and J 5 bases; nucleotides not matched to a gene: 16. Germline-derived CDR1 and CDR2 are SEHNR and FQNEAQ (reference sequence). Use of 60 Vbeta and 13 Jbeta primers characterized the PCR. The protocol was immunoSEQ multiplex PCR, while the TCRdb copy is restricted to in-frame clones and leaves out a portion. The repertoire holds 150,000 to 200,000 clones, with roughly 77% as singletons. The sequencing input was PBMCs. The V and J genes are TRBV7-9 and TRBJ1-2; 8 bases match TRBD1. This clonotype was obtained from a woman aged 40-49 years in good health and CMV-seropositive. The CDR3 DNA reads as TGTGCCAGCAGCCCCGAATGGACAGGGACGGAGTCTTATGGCTACACCTTC. Translating gives CASSPEWTGTESYGYTF.